This TCR beta chain was retrieved from a study of T cells in localized non-small cell lung cancer. The data were produced by immunoSEQ multiplex PCR, yet TCRdb's version contains in-frame clones alone and is incomplete. The sample gives about 24,000 clones, 86% of which show up once; 5.8% is in the top ten. Germline V lookup: CDR1 SEHNR, CDR2 FQNEAQ (reference sequence). There are 14 residues in the CDR3. Deletions cut 7 bases from V and 0 bases from J, with 7 bases between. The sequencing here drew on peripheral blood, taken before any cancer treatment. This receptor was obtained from a male donor at least 60 years old with stage II squamous cell lung carcinoma. V and J are TRBV7-9 and TRBJ1-6, with unresolved D. Here the CDR3 DNA reads TGTGCCAGCACCGGAAGCTCCTATAATTCACCCCTCCACTTT. Amino acid sequence: CASTGSSYNSPLHF.